The clone carrying this TCR beta chain was observed at least ten times. Antigen unknown. The sample belongs to a study of early T cells in non-severe SARS-CoV-2 infection. The wider study: Sequencing input comprised bulk RNA from unsorted whole blood; chain pairing was not available.

Overall study results and limits: In VDJdb matching, anti-spike CD8 responses were favored while private and CD4 specificities went missing.

Attachment of unique molecular identifiers to individual cDNA molecules was performed. MiXCR was run by TCRdb on the 5' RACE reads, yielding one entry per CDR3 protein. The sample lists some 38,000 distinct CDR3 sequences; roughly 4% were seen once. The V and J ends lost 0 bases and 4 bases, in that order; junction bases with no gene match: 5. The V gene's germline CDR1 is SGHRS and CDR2 YFSETQ. This CDR3 is 16 amino acids long. This chain joins TRBV5-1 and TRBJ2-1, with 9 nucleotides matching TRBD2. The sample taken for sequencing was whole blood. This TCR came from an adult who was a healthcare worker with PCR-confirmed SARS-CoV-2 infection or an uninfected control (not recorded which). The CDR3 here is CASSLESSGVYNEQFF. The DNA for the CDR3 is TGCGCCAGCAGCTTGGAGTCTAGCGGGGTATACAATGAGCAGTTCTTC.